This TCR beta chain was identified in a study of response to subunit inactivated influenza vaccine. Details on this clonotype: The antigen is unknown.

The CDR3 has 14 amino acids. The germline V gene encodes CDR1 SGHNT and CDR2 YENEEA. The J segment lost 1 base and the V segment lost 4 bases, leaving 3 bases of the junction unmatched. Study-wide findings and caveats: That few new T cells are recruited by each seasonal influenza vaccination was the authors' suggestion.

Each CDR3 protein is one row after TCRdb ran MiXCR on the RT-PCR reads. Of about 780,000 distinct CDR3 sequences listed, about a fifth are singletons. This chain links TRBV11-3 with TRBJ2-7, with 8 bases lining up with TRBD1. The clonotype comes from a man aged 50 to 59 who received an inactivated influenza vaccine. The sample was PBMCs from blood, taken about 5 days after vaccination. This CDR3 is CASSSNRGSYEQYF. CDR3 coding DNA: TGTGCCAGCAGCTCGAACAGGGGGTCCTACGAGCAGTACTTC.